What follows is one TCR beta chain and its context. The antigen is undetermined. The record originates from a study of shared clonotypes between healthy human individuals. Study summary: With ages of 18 to 49, the donors were a couple of women and a few men. The plates for each donor numbered three CD4 naive, three CD4 memory, two CD8 naive and one CD8 memory.

CD8 memory combined CD45RO+ cells with CCR7-negative CD45RA+ TemRA cells. The protocol was immunoSEQ multiplex PCR, while the TCRdb copy is restricted to in-frame clones and leaves out a portion. In the table there are about 690,000 clones, 90% of which are singletons. The germline V and J ends were trimmed by 5 bases and 5 bases, with 13 bases remaining between them. Per germline, CDR1 LNHNV and CDR2 YYDKDF (reference sequence). This CDR3 is built from 13 residues. Overall study findings and caveats: Among donors, sharing of clonotypes was expected to be affected by sequencing depth.

V usage is TRBV15 and J usage is TRBJ2-7; D not certain. The sequence was collected from a man aged 18 to 29 in good health. Some clones in this sample may be carry-over from other donors' samples. The sequencing sample was made of memory CD8+ T cells from PBMCs. Subset indicated: CD45RO+ cells pooled with CCR7-negative TemRA cells. The CDR3 is CATSPGSYDEQYF. The CDR3 DNA is TGTGCCACCAGCCCTGGATCCTACGACGAGCAGTACTTC.